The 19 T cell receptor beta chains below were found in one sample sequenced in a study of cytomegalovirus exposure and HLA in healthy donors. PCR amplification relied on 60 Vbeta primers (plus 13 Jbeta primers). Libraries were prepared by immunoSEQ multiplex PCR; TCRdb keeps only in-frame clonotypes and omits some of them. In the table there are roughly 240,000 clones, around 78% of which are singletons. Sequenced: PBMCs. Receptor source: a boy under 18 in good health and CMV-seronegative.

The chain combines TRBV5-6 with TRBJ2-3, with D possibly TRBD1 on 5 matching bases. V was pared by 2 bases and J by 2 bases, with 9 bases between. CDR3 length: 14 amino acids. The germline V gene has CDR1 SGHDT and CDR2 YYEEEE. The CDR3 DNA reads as TGTGCCAGCAGCTTCGACAGAGTCACAGATACGCAGTATTTT. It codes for CASSFDRVTDTQYF.

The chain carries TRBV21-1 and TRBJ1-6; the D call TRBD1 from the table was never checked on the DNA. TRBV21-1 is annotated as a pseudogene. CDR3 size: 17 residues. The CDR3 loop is CASSKESGGAFNSPLHF. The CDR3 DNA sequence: TGTGCCAGCAGCAAAGAATCAGGGGGCGCCTTTAATTCACCCCTCCACTTT.

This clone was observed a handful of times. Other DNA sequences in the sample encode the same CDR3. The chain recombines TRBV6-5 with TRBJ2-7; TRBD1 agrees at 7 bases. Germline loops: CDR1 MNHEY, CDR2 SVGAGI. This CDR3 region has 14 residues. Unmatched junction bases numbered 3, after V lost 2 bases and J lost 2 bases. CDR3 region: CASSYTQGPYEQYF. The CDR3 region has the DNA TGTGCCAGCAGTTACACACAGGGGCCCTACGAGCAGTACTTC.

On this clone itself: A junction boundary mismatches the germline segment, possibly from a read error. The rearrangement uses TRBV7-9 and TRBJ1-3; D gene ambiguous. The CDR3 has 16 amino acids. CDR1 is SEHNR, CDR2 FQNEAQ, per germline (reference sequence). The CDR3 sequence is CSSSLSLRGTGNTIYF. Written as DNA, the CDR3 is TGTTCCAGCAGCTTATCTTTGCGGGGTACTGGAAACACCATATATTTT. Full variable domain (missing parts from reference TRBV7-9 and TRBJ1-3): DTGVSQNPRHKITKRGQNVTFRCDPISEHNRLYWYRQTLGQGPEFLTYFQNEAQLEKSRLLSDRFSAERPKGSFSTLEIQRTEQGDSAMYLCSSSLSLRGTGNTIYFGEGSWLTVV.

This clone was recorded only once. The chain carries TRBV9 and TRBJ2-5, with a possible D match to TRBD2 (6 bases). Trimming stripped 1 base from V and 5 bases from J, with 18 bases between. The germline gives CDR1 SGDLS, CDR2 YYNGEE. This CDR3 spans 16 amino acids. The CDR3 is CASSVTGSGYSETQYF. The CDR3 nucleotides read TGTGCCAGCAGCGTAACCGGGAGCGGGTATTCGGAGACCCAGTACTTC. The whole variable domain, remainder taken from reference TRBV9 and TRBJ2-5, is DSGVTQTPKHLITATGQRVTLRCSPRSGDLSVYWYQQSLDQGLQFLIQYYNGEERAKGNILERFSAQQFPDLHSELNLSSLELGDSALYFCASSVTGSGYSETQYFGPGTRLLVL.

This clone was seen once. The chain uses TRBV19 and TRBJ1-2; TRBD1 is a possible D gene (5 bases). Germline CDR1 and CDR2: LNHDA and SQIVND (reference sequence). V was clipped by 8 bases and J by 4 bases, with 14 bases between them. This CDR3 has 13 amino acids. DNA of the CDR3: TGTGCCAGTGCCCCGGGGGGAACCTATGGCTACACCTTC. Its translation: CASAPGGTYGYTF.

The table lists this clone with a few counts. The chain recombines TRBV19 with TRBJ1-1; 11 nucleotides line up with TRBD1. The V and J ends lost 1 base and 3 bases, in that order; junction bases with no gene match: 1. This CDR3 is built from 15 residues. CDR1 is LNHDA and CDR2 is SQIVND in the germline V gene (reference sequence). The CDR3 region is CASSIGGQGDTEAFF. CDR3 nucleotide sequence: TGTGCCAGTAGTATAGGGGGACAGGGGGACACTGAAGCTTTCTTT.

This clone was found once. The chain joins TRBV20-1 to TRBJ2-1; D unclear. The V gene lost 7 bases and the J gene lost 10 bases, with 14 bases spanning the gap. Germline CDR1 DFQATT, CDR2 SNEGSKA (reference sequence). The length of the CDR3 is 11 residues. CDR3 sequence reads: CSVGPPEEQFF. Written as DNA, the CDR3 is TGCAGTGTTGGGCCCCCTGAGGAGCAGTTCTTC.

The CDR3 coding sequence is TGTGCCAGTAGTATGACTAGCGGGTCAATCAATGAGCAGTTCTTC. Protein: CASSMTSGSINEQFF. The chain carries TRBV19 and TRBJ2-1, with TRBD2 matching over 10 bases. The CDR3 is 15 amino acids. The J segment lost 6 bases and the V segment lost 3 bases, leaving 5 bases of the junction unmatched. Looked up from germline, CDR1 is LNHDA and CDR2 is SQIVND (reference sequence).

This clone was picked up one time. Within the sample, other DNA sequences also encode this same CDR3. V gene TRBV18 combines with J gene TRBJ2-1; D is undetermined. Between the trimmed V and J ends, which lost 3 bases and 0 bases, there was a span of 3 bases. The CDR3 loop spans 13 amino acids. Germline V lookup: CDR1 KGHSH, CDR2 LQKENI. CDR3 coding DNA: TGTGCCAGCTCACCCAGCTCCTACAATGAGCAGTTCTTC. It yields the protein CASSPSSYNEQFF.

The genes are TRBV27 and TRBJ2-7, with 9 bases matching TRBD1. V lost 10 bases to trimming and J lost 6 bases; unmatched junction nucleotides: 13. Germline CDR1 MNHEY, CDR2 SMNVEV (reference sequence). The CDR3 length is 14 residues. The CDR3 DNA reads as TGTGCCACCGCACGGACAGGGGACATGGCCGAGCAGTACTTC. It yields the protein CATARTGDMAEQYF.

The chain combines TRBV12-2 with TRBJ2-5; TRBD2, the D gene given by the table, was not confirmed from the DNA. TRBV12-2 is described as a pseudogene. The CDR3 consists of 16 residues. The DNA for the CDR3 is TGTGCAAGTCGCTCTCATAAACTAGCACACCAAGAGACCCAGTACTTC. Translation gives CASRSHKLAHQETQYF.

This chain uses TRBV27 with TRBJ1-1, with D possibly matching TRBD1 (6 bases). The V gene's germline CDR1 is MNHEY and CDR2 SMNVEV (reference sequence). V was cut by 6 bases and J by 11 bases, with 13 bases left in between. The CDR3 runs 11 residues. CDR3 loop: CASRDSRRAFF. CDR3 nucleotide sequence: TGTGCCAGCAGGGACAGCCGGAGGGCTTTCTTT.

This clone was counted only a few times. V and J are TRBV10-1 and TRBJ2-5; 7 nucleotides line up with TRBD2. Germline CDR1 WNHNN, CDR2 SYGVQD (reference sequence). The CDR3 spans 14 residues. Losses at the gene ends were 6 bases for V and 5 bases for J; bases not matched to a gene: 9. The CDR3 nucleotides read TGCGCCAGCAGCCAGGGAGGGGTTGCCGAGACCCAGTACTTC. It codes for CASSQGGVAETQYF.

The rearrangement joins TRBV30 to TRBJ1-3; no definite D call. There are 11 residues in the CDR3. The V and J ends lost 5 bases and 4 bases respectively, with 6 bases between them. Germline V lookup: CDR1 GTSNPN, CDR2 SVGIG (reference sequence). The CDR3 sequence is CAWAPGNTIYF. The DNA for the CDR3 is TGTGCCTGGGCGCCCGGAAACACCATATATTTT.

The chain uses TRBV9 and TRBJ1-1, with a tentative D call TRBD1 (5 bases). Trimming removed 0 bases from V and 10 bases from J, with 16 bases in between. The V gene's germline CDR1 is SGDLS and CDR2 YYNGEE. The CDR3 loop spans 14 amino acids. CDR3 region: CASSVAPDSLGAFF. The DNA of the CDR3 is TGTGCCAGCAGCGTAGCCCCCGACAGTTTGGGAGCTTTCTTT.

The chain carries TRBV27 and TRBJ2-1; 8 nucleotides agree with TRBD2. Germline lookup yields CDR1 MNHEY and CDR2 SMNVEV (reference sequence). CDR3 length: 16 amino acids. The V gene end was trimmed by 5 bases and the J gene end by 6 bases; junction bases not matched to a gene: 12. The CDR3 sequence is CASSPESGSGVNEQFF. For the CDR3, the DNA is TGTGCCAGCAGTCCCGAAAGCGGTAGCGGGGTCAATGAGCAGTTCTTC.

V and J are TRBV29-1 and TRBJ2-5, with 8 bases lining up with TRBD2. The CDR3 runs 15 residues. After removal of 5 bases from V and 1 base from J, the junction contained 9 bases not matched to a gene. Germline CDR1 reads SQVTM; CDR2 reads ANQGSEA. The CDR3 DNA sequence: TGCAGCGTTTACGGGGCGGGAGGATTCCAAGAGACCCAGTACTTC. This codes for CSVYGAGGFQETQYF.

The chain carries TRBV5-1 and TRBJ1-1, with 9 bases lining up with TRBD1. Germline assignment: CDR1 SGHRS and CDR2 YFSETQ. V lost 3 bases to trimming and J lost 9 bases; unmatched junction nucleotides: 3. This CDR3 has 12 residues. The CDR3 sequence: CASSWDREKAFF. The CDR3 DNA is TGCGCCAGCAGCTGGGACAGGGAGAAAGCTTTCTTT.